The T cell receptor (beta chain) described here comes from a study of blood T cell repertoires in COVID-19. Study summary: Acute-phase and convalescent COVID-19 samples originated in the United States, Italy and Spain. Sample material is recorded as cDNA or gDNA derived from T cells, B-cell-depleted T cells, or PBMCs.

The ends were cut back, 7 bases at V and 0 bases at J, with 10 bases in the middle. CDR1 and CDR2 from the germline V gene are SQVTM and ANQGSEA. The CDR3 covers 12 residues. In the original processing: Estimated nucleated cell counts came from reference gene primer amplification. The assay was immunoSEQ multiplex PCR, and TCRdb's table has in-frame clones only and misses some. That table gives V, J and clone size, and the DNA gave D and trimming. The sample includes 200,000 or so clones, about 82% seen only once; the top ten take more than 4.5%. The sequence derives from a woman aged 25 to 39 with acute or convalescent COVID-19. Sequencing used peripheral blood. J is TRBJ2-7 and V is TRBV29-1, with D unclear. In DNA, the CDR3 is TGCAGCGCCGTCGACTTCTCCTACGAGCAGTACTTC. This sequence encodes CSAVDFSYEQYF.